Each of the 10 T cell receptor beta chains below was sequenced from the same sample in a study of blood T cell repertoires in COVID-19. Produced via immunoSEQ multiplex PCR; TCRdb's table is partial and in-frame only. Of roughly 260,000 clones listed, about 89% are singletons. The specimen was PBMCs or T cells enriched from blood (not recorded which). The receptors were gathered from a woman under 30 who had recovered from COVID-19.

V gene TRBV27 combines with J gene TRBJ1-2; TRBD1 matches at 8 bases. The V segment lost 0 bases and the J segment 5 bases; nucleotides outside the gene matches: 2. This CDR3 has 14 amino acids. Germline V gene sequence: CDR1 MNHEY, CDR2 SMNVEV (reference sequence). CDR3 amino acids: CASSLSRTGYGYTF. In DNA, the CDR3 is TGTGCCAGCAGTTTATCCCGGACAGGGTATGGCTACACCTTC.

The rearrangement links TRBV10-3 to TRBJ1-2, with 10 bases matching TRBD1. The germline V gene has CDR1 ENHRY and CDR2 SYGVKD. The CDR3 sequence is 15 residues long. V trimming: 4 bases; J trimming: 7 bases; junction bases outside the gene matches: 9. CDR3 DNA sequence: TGTGCCATCAGTGTGTCCGGGACAGGGGAAGGTGGCTACACCTTC. Translated, it gives CAISVSGTGEGGYTF.

This clone is a singleton in its sample. The V gene is TRBV7-3, the J gene TRBJ2-1; 15 bases are a match to TRBD2. The CDR3 sequence is 17 residues long. V dropped 5 bases and J dropped 5; count of bases not matched to a gene: 7. CDR1 is SGHTA and CDR2 is FQGTGA in the germline V gene. The CDR3 loop reads CASSRGLAGGGHNEQFF. In DNA form, the CDR3 reads TGTGCCAGCAGCAGAGGACTAGCGGGAGGGGGCCACAATGAGCAGTTCTTC. Filled out from reference TRBV7-3 and TRBJ2-1, the complete variable domain reads GAGVSQTPSNKVTEKGKYVELRCDPISGHTALYWYRQSLGQGPEFLIYFQGTGAADDSGLPNDRFFAVRPEGSVSTLKIQRTERGDSAVYLCASSRGLAGGGHNEQFFGPGTRLTVL.

The V gene is TRBV9, the J gene TRBJ2-2, with 10 bases aligning to TRBD1. V gave up 6 bases and J gave up 2 bases; unmatched junction bases: 4. CDR3 size: 15 residues. Germline V lookup: CDR1 SGDLS, CDR2 YYNGEE. Here the CDR3 DNA reads TGTGCCAGCATGGGACAGGGGCTCAACACCGGGGAGCTGTTTTTT. Its translation is CASMGQGLNTGELFF.

The chain joins TRBV5-1 to TRBJ1-1; TRBD1 might be the D (5 bases). This CDR3 has 15 residues. The V end lost 3 bases, the J end lost 1 base, and 13 bases lay between the germline ends. The germline V gene has CDR1 SGHRS and CDR2 YFSETQ. CDR3 loop: CASSSRGRGNTEAFF. CDR3 sequence (DNA): TGCGCCAGCAGCTCAAGGGGTAGGGGGAACACTGAAGCTTTCTTT.

This clone has only one observation. J is TRBJ1-1 and V is TRBV21-1; whether TRBD1, the table's D call, matches the DNA was not checked. TRBV21-1 is assigned pseudogene status. The CDR3 is 13 residues long. The CDR3 nucleotides are TGTGCCAGCGACCGACATTTGAACACTGAAGCTTTCTTT. Protein: CASDRHLNTEAFF.

The chain combines TRBV20-1 with TRBJ1-1; 9 nucleotides agree with TRBD1. Germline V lookup: CDR1 DFQATT, CDR2 SNEGSKA (reference sequence). The V segment lost 6 bases and the J segment 9 bases; nucleotides outside the gene matches: 5. The CDR3 sequence is 11 residues long. The CDR3 here is CSAGGQGKAFF. DNA of the CDR3: TGCAGTGCGGGGGGACAGGGCAAAGCTTTCTTT.

The V call is TRBV27, the J call TRBJ2-7; D possibly corresponds to TRBD1 (6 bases). Germline V gene data show CDR1 as MNHEY and CDR2 as SMNVEV (reference sequence). V lost 5 bases, J lost 2 bases, and 10 bases lay in between. The CDR3 is made up of 13 amino acids. The CDR3 region has the DNA TGTGCCAGCAGTCTAAACAGGGCCTACGAGCAGTACTTC. This translates into CASSLNRAYEQYF.

The chain combines TRBV7-9 with TRBJ2-3; TRBD1 matches at 7 bases. V was clipped by 5 bases and J by 0 bases; unmatched bases: 5. The CDR3 extends over 15 amino acids. Germline V gene data show CDR1 as SEHNR and CDR2 as FQNEAQ (reference sequence). DNA of the CDR3: TGTGCCAGCAGCCAATGGACAGGCAGCACAGATACGCAGTATTTT. This encodes CASSQWTGSTDTQYF.

The genes are TRBV19 and TRBJ2-2, with D perhaps matching TRBD1 (5 bases). Trimming stripped 7 bases from V and 2 bases from J, with 14 bases between. This CDR3 has 15 residues. The germline V gene has CDR1 LNHDA and CDR2 SQIVND (reference sequence). The CDR3 DNA is TGTGCCAGTACCCCCGACAGAATCAACACCGGGGAGCTGTTTTTT. The encoded protein is CASTPDRINTGELFF.